This record covers a single T cell receptor (beta chain). The antigen is not known. It was with a sample-barcoded 5' primer and a J-beta primer mix that a second PCR of about 6 to 12 cycles was run. TCRdb re-analysed the 5' RACE reads in MiXCR, keeping a single row per CDR3 protein. This table holds roughly 860,000 distinct CDR3 sequences, about 59% found once. Germline CDR1 and CDR2: SQVTM and ANQGSEA. This CDR3 contains 13 residues. The sample providers were healthy Caucasian people from Russia, aged roughly 6 to 95. These data are taken from a study of blood T cells in healthy people across ages. General observations from the study: As age increased, TCR beta diversity per million T cells fell in a roughly linear fashion.

Source material: blood. This chain joins TRBV29-1 and TRBJ2-4, with 7 nucleotides matching TRBD1. Gene TRBJ2-5 matches the end of the DNA better, so the J call may be wrong. The clonotype originates from a man aged 25 to 40 in good health. The CDR3 region is CSVHGQVGKTQYF. For the CDR3, the DNA is TGCAGCGTTCATGGACAGGTGGGAAAGACCCAGTACTTC.